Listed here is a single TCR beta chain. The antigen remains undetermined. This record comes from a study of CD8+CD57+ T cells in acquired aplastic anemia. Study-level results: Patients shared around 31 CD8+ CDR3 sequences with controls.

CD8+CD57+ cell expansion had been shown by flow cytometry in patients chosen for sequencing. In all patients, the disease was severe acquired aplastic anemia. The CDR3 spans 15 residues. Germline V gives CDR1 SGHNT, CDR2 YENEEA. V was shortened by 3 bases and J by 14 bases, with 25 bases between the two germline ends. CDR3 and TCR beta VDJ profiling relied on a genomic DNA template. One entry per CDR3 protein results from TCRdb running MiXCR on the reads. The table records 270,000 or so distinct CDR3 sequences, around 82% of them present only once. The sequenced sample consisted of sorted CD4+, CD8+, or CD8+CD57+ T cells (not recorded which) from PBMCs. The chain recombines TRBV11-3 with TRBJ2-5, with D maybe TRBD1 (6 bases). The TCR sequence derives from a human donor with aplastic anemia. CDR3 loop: CASSFTGIDPQYFYF. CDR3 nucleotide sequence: TGTGCCAGCAGCTTCACAGGGATAGATCCGCAGTATTTTTACTTC.